The source of this T cell receptor (beta chain) is a study of cytomegalovirus exposure and HLA in healthy donors. Findings and caveats of the study: The classifier was said to identify cytomegalovirus status with high specificity and sensitivity. Beyond CMV serostatus, there was no information to go on about immune exposure.

This clone has more than one count but fewer than ten. What it recognizes is unknown. A multiplex PCR was run with 60 Vbeta primers and 13 Jbeta primers. Generated by immunoSEQ multiplex PCR, the TCRdb table keeps only in-frame clones and is missing some. The sample yields around 120,000 clones, 50% to 70% seen once. The CDR3 is 15 amino acids. Deletions cut 1 base from V and 7 bases from J, with 14 bases between. CDR1 MNHEY and CDR2 SMNVEV come from the germline V gene (reference sequence). Input material: PBMCs. The origin of this receptor is a woman in her 40s in good health and CMV-seropositive. The rearrangement links TRBV27 to TRBJ2-1; tentative D call: TRBD2 (6 bases). CDR3 loop: CASSLYGSQLNEQFF. In nucleotides, the CDR3 is TGTGCCAGCAGTTTATACGGGAGCCAGTTGAATGAGCAGTTCTTC.